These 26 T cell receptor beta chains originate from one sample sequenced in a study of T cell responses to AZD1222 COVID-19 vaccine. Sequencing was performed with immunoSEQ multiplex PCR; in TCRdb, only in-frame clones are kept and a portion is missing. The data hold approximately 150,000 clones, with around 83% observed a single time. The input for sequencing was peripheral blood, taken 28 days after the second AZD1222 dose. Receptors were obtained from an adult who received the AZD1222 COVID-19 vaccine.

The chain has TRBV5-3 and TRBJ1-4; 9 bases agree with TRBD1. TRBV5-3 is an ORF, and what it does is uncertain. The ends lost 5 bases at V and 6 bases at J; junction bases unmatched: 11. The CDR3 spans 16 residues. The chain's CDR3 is CARRVGDRVPHEKLFF. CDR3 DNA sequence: TGTGCCAGAAGAGTTGGGGACAGGGTCCCCCATGAAAAACTGTTTTTT.

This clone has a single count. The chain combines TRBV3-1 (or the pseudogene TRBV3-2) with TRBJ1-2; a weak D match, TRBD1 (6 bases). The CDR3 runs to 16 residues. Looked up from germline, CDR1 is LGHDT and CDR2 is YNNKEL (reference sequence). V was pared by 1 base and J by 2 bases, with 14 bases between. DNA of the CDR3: TGTGCCAGCAGCCAAGCGGAGGGGGATCTCAACTATGGCTACACCTTC. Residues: CASSQAEGDLNYGYTF.

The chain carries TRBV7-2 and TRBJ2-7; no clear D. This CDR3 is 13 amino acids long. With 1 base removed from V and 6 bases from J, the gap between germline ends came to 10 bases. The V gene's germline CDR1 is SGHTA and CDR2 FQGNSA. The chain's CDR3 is CASSLVFPREQYF. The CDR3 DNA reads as TGTGCCAGCAGCTTAGTTTTCCCCCGCGAGCAGTACTTC.

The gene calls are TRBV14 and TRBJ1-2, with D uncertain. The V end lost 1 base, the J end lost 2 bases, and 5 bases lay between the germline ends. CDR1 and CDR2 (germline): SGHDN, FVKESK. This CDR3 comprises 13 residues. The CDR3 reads CASSQGTNYGYTF. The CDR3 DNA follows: TGTGCCAGCAGCCAAGGGACGAACTATGGCTACACCTTC.

The CDR3 sequence is CASSEGPALGHQPQHF. The CDR3 nucleotides are TGTGCCAGCAGCGAAGGCCCAGCCCTCGGGCATCAGCCCCAGCATTTT. The chain recombines TRBV9 with TRBJ1-5; the D is unclear. The V end was cut by 3 bases, the J end by 5 bases, with 18 bases between. Germline V gene data show CDR1 as SGDLS and CDR2 as YYNGEE. CDR3 length equals 16 residues.

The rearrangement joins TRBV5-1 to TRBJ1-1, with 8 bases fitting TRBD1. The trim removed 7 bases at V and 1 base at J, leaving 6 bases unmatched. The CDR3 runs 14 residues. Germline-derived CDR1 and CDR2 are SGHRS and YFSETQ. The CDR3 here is CASGPGQANTEAFF. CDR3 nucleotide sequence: TGCGCCAGCGGACCGGGACAGGCGAACACTGAAGCTTTCTTT.

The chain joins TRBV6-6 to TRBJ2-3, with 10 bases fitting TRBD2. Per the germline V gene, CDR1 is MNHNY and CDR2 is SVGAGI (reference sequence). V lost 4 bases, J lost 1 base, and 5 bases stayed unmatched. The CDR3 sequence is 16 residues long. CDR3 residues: CASSSYGTSGTDTQYF. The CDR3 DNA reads TGTGCCAGCAGTTCCTATGGGACTAGCGGCACAGATACGCAGTATTTT.

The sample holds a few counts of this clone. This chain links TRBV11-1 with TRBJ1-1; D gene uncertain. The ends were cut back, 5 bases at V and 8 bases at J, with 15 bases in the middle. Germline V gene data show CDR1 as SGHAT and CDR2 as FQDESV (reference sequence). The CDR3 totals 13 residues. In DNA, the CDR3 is TGTGCCAGCAGCCTACTCCGAGGATCCGAAGCTTTCTTT. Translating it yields CASSLLRGSEAFF.

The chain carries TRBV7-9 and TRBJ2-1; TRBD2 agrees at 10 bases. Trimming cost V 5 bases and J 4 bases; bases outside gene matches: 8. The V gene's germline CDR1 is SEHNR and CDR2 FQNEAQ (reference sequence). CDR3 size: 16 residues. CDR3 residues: CASSPAGTSAYNEQFF. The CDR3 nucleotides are TGTGCCAGCAGCCCCGCCGGGACTAGCGCGTACAATGAGCAGTTCTTC.

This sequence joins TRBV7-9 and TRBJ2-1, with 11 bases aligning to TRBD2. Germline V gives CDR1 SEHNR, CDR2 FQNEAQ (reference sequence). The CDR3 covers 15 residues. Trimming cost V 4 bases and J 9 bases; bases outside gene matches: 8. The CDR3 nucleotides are TGTGCCAGCAGCTCGGGACTAGCGGAGAGGGGTGAGCAGTTCTTC. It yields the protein CASSSGLAERGEQFF.

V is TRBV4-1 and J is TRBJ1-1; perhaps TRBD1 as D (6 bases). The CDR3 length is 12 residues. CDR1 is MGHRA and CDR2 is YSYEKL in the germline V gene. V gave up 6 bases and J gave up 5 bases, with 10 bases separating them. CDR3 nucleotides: TGCGCCAGCAGTTACAGGGATACTGAAGCTTTCTTT. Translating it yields CASSYRDTEAFF.

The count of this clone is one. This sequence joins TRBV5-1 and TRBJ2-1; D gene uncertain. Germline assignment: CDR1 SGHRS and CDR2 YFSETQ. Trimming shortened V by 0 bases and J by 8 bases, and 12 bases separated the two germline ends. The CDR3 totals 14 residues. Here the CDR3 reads CASSLEAGDDEQFF. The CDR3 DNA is TGCGCCAGCAGCTTGGAAGCTGGAGACGATGAGCAGTTCTTC.

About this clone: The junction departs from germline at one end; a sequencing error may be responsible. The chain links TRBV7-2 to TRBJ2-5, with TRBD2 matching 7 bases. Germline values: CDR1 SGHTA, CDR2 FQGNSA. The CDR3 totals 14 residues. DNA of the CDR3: TGTGCCGGCAGCTTAGTTGTGGGAGGGGAGACCCAGTACTTC. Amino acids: CAGSLVVGGETQYF.

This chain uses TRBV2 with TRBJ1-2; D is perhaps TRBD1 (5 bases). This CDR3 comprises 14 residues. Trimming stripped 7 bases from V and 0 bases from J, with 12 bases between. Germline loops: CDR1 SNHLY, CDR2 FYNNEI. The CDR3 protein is CASTPTATNYGYTF. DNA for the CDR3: TGTGCCAGCACCCCGACAGCGACTAACTATGGCTACACCTTC.

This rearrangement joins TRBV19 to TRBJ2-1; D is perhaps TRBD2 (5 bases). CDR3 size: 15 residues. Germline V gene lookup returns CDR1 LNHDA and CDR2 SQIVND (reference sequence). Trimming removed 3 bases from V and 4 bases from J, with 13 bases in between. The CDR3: CASSIQSGIYNEQFF. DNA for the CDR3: TGTGCCAGTAGTATCCAGAGCGGAATATACAATGAGCAGTTCTTC.

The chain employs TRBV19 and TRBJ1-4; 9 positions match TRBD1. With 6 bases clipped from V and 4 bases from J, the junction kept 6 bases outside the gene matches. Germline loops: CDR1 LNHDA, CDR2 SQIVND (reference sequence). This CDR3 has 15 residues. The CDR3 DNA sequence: TGTGCCAGTAGCAACAGGGGGCCCGGTAATGAAAAACTGTTTTTT. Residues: CASSNRGPGNEKLFF.

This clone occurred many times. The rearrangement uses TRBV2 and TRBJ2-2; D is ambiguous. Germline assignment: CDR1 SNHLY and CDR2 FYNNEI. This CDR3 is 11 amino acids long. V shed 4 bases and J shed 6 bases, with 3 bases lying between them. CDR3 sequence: CASSVPGELFF. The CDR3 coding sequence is TGTGCCAGCAGTGTGCCCGGGGAGCTGTTTTTT.

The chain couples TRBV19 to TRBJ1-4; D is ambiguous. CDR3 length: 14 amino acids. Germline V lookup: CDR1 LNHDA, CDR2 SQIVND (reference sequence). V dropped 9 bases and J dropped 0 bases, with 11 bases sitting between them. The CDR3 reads CASRDGATNEKLFF. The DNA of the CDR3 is TGTGCCAGCCGCGATGGGGCAACTAATGAAAAACTGTTTTTT.

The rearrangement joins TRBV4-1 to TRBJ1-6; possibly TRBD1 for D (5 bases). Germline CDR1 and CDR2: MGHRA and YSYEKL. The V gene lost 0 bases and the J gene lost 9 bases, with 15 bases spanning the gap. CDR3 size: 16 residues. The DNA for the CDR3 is TGCGCCAGCAGCCAAGAAGAGCAGGGATGGGGTTCACCCCTCCACTTT. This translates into CASSQEEQGWGSPLHF.

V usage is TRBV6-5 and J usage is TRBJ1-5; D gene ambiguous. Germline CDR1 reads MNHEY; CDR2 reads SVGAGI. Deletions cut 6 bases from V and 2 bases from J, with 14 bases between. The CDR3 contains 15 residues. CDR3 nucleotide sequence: TGTGCCAGCAGCCCGGGCCCCTGGGGCAATCAGCCCCAGCATTTT. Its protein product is CASSPGPWGNQPQHF.

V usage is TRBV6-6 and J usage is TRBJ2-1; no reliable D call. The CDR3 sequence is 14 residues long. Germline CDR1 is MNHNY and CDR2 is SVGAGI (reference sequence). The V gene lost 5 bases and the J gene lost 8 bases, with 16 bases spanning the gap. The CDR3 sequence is CASSQDDYGDEQFF. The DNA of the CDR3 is TGTGCCAGCAGTCAGGATGATTATGGGGATGAGCAGTTCTTC.

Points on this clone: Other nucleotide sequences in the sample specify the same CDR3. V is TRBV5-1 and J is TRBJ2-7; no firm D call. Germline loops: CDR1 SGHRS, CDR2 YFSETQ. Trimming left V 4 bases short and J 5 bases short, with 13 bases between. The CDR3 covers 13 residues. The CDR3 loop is CASSPDRAHEQYF. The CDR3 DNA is TGCGCCAGCAGCCCTGATCGGGCCCACGAGCAGTACTTC.

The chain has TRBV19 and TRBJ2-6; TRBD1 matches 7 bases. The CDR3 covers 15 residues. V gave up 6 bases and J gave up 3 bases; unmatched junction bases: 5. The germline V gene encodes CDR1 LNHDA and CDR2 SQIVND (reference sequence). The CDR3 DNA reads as TGTGCCAGTAGCACCTACAGGGGTGGGGCCAACGTCCTGACTTTC. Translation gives CASSTYRGGANVLTF. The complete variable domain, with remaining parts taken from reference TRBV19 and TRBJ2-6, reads DGGITQSPKYLFRKEGQNVTLSCEQNLNHDAMYWYRQDPGQGLRLIYYSQIVNDFQKGDIAEGYSVSREKKESFPLTVTSAQKNPTAFYLCASSTYRGGANVLTFGAGSRLTVL.

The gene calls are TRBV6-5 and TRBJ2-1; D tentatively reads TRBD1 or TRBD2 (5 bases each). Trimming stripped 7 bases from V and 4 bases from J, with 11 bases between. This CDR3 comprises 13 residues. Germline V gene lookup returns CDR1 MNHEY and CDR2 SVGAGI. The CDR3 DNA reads TGTGCCAGCACCTCCGGGACGTACAATGAGCAGTTCTTC. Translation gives CASTSGTYNEQFF.

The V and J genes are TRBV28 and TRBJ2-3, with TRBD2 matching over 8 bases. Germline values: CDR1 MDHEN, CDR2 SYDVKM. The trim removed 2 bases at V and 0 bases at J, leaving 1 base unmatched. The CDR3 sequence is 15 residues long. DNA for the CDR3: TGTGCCAGCAGTTTAGAGCGGGGGAGCACAGATACGCAGTATTTT. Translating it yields CASSLERGSTDTQYF. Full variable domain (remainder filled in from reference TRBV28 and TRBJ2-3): DVKVTQSSRYLVKRTGEKVFLECVQDMDHENMFWYRQDPGLGLRLIYFSYDVKMKEKGDIPEGYSVSREKKERFSLILESASTNQTSMYLCASSLERGSTDTQYFGPGTRLTVL.

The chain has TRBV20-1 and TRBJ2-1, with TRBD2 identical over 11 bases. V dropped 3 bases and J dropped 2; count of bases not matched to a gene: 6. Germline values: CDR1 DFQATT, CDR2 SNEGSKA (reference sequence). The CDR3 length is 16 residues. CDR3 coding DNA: TGCAGTGCTAGTATGACTAGCGGGACAACCTACAATGAGCAGTTCTTC. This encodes CSASMTSGTTYNEQFF.